Below are 17 T cell receptor beta chains sequenced from a single sample in a study of blood T cell repertoires in COVID-19 (TCRdb year 2020). Library preparation was by the immunoSEQ multiplex PCR assay. TCRdb mirrors the immuneACCESS table, restricted to in-frame sequences. Some clones are absent from its copies; in checked studies, under half trace to an unresolved V gene, and the reason for the others is unknown. The sample has 100,000 to 150,000 clones on record, roughly 91% of them singletons. Clones ranked in the top ten supply 4.3% of the sample. Sequenced sample: peripheral blood. Receptors originate from a man aged 60-69 years with COVID-19, enrolled during active disease.

The chain couples TRBV18 to TRBJ2-1; 9 bases line up with TRBD1. Looked up from germline, CDR1 is KGHSH and CDR2 is LQKENI. V was clipped by 4 bases and J by 8 bases; unmatched bases: 9. The CDR3 is 15 amino acids. The CDR3, as DNA: TGTGCCAGCTCACACCGGACAGGGGTCGGCGATGAGCAGTTCTTC. As protein: CASSHRTGVGDEQFF.

The rearrangement links TRBV6-2 or TRBV6-3 to TRBJ2-3; no reliable D call. CDR3 length: 13 amino acids. Germline V gene lookup returns CDR1 MNHEY and CDR2 SVGEGT. The ends were cut back, 6 bases at V and 0 bases at J, with 7 bases in the middle. The chain's CDR3 is CASSSSSTDTQYF. DNA of the CDR3: TGTGCCAGCAGCTCCAGTAGCACAGATACGCAGTATTTT.

As DNA, the CDR3 is TGTGCCAGCAGCGCCAGACGAGGGTACGAGCAGTACTTC. Its protein product is CASSARRGYEQYF. This chain links TRBV7-2 with TRBJ2-7; possibly TRBD2 for D (5 bases). V dropped 5 bases and J dropped 4 bases, with 12 bases sitting between them. From germline, CDR1 is SGHTA and CDR2 FQGNSA. CDR3 length: 13 amino acids.

This rearrangement joins TRBV5-4 to TRBJ2-7; a weak D match, TRBD1 (6 bases). V shed 4 bases and J shed 0 bases, with 11 bases lying between them. The CDR3 has 14 residues. Germline loops: CDR1 SGHNT, CDR2 YYREEE (reference sequence). The CDR3 protein is CASSLDRSSYEQYF. DNA for the CDR3: TGTGCCAGCAGCCTGGACAGAAGCTCCTACGAGCAGTACTTC.

The rearrangement links TRBV18 to TRBJ2-1, with TRBD2 matching over 8 bases. Germline CDR1 reads KGHSH; CDR2 reads LQKENI. CDR3 length: 16 amino acids. The V segment lost 0 bases and the J segment 10 bases; nucleotides outside the gene matches: 11. Here the CDR3 DNA reads TGTGCCAGCTCACCACCGGATAGGCAGCGGGGGAACGAGCAGTTCTTC. Translated: CASSPPDRQRGNEQFF.

This chain joins TRBV9 and TRBJ2-1; TRBD1 is a possible D gene (6 bases). Germline V gene lookup returns CDR1 SGDLS and CDR2 YYNGEE. This CDR3 comprises 17 residues. V lost 3 bases to trimming and J lost 2 bases, with 18 bases between them. CDR3 loop: CASSAQPTGPPYNEQFF. The CDR3 region has the DNA TGTGCCAGCAGCGCACAGCCTACAGGGCCCCCCTACAATGAGCAGTTCTTC.

This clone was observed once. The J gene is TRBJ2-7, the V gene TRBV6-5, with 8 bases that match TRBD1. After removal of 5 bases from V and 0 bases from J, the junction contained 6 bases not matched to a gene. Germline V gene lookup returns CDR1 MNHEY and CDR2 SVGAGI. The CDR3 is 15 amino acids. In DNA, the CDR3 is TGTGCCAGCAGTAGAGGGACAGGCTTCTCCTACGAGCAGTACTTC. The encoded protein is CASSRGTGFSYEQYF.

The CDR3 sequence is CASSIWSDRGNTEAFF. The CDR3 coding sequence is TGTGCCAGTAGTATATGGTCCGACAGAGGGAACACTGAAGCTTTCTTT. This chain uses TRBV19 with TRBJ1-1; tentatively, D is TRBD1 (5 bases). V lost 2 bases, J lost 1 base, and 14 bases lay in between. Germline values: CDR1 LNHDA, CDR2 SQIVND (reference sequence). The CDR3 runs 16 residues.

The J gene is TRBJ1-4, the V gene TRBV18, with TRBD1 as a possible D gene (6 bases). Germline V lookup: CDR1 KGHSH, CDR2 LQKENI. Trimming cost V 5 bases and J 0 bases, with 10 bases left between them. The CDR3 loop spans 15 amino acids. CDR3 nucleotides: TGTGCCAGCTCAACCCCAGGGGCAACTAATGAAAAACTGTTTTTT. This sequence encodes CASSTPGATNEKLFF.

The V gene is TRBV28, the J gene TRBJ1-2, with a weak D call TRBD1 (6 bases). This CDR3 region has 13 residues. V was shortened by 6 bases and J by 2 bases, with 10 bases between the two germline ends. Germline CDR1 MDHEN, CDR2 SYDVKM. CDR3 amino acids: CASRTTGNYGYTF. CDR3 in DNA: TGTGCCAGCAGAACGACAGGCAACTATGGCTACACCTTC.

Notes on this clone: No conserved phenylalanine or tryptophan ends this CDR3, so it is likely a read error. The limits of the CDR3 on the DNA are not certain, so only TCRdb's listed CDR3 is given. The chain employs TRBV5-6 and TRBJ1-1. The germline CDR1 and CDR2 sequences are SGHDT and YYEEEE. Inclusive of both ends, the CDR3 amounts to 12 amino acids. The CDR3 is CASSWETEHHAI.

The rearrangement joins TRBV4-3 to TRBJ1-2, with 7 nucleotides matching TRBD1. This CDR3 is 16 amino acids long. CDR1 LGHNA and CDR2 YSLEER come from the germline V gene. Trimming took 0 bases from V and 3 from J; bases not matched to a gene: 7. DNA for the CDR3: TGCGCCAGCAGCCAAGACCCGACAGGGCCCTACTATGGCTACACCTTC. It translates to CASSQDPTGPYYGYTF.

Note on this clone: One end of the junction is discordant with germline, which a read error may explain. The V call is TRBV11-3, the J call TRBJ1-6; 10 bases match TRBD1. Germline V gives CDR1 SGHNT, CDR2 YENEEA. The CDR3 sequence is 12 residues long. CDR3 in DNA: TGTGCCAGCAGCTTTAGTGGAAGGACAGGGGGATTT. Amino acid sequence: CASSFSGRTGGF.

The J gene is TRBJ1-4, the V gene TRBV5-6; the match to TRBD1 covers 7 bases. After removal of 1 base from V and 4 bases from J, the junction contained 1 base not matched to a gene. The CDR3 extends over 14 amino acids. From germline, CDR1 is SGHDT and CDR2 YYEEEE. CDR3 DNA sequence: TGTGCCAGCAGCTTGCCAGGGGGTAATGAAAAACTGTTTTTT. Translating it yields CASSLPGGNEKLFF.

The chain links TRBV19 to TRBJ1-5; 8 nucleotides line up with TRBD1. The junction had 2 bases not matched to a gene; V was cut back by 4 bases and J by 3 bases. Germline V gene data show CDR1 as LNHDA and CDR2 as SQIVND (reference sequence). The CDR3 runs 14 residues. CDR3 residues: CASSTGQVNQPQHF. The DNA for the CDR3 is TGTGCCAGTAGTACGGGACAGGTCAATCAGCCCCAGCATTTT.

The rearrangement joins TRBV19 to TRBJ1-5; a possible D gene is TRBD1 (5 bases). From germline, CDR1 is LNHDA and CDR2 SQIVND (reference sequence). This CDR3 is built from 15 residues. The V end was cut by 3 bases, the J end by 5 bases, with 14 bases between. CDR3 coding DNA: TGTGCCAGTAGTATCCTCTGGGGCGACGATCAGCCCCAGCATTTT. This encodes CASSILWGDDQPQHF. Supplemented by reference TRBV19 and TRBJ1-5, the full variable domain reads DGGITQSPKYLFRKEGQNVTLSCEQNLNHDAMYWYRQDPGQGLRLIYYSQIVNDFQKGDIAEGYSVSREKKESFPLTVTSAQKNPTAFYLCASSILWGDDQPQHFGDGTRLSIL.

This chain links TRBV2 with TRBJ1-2, with 7 bases fitting TRBD1. Germline V gene sequence: CDR1 SNHLY, CDR2 FYNNEI. Losses at the gene ends were 6 bases for V and 2 bases for J; bases not matched to a gene: 18. This CDR3 has 18 amino acids. CDR3 sequence (DNA): TGTGCCAGCAGGCCAGGCACGCAGGGGGGTTGGCCAAACTATGGCTACACCTTC. Translation gives CASRPGTQGGWPNYGYTF.